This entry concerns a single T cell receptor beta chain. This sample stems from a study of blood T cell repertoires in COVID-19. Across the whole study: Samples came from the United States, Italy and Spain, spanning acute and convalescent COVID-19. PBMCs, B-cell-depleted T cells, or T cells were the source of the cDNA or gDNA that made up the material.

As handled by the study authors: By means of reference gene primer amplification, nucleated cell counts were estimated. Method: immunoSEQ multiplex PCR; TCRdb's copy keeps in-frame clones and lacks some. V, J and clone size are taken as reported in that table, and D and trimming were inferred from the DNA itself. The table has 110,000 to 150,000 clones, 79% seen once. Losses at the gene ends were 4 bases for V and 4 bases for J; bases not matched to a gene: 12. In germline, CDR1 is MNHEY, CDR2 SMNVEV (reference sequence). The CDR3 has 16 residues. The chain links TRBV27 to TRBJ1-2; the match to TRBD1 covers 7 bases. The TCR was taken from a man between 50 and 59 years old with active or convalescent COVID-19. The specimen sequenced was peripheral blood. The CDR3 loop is CASSSTRQGGVYGYTF. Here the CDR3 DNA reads TGTGCCAGCAGTTCCACGCGACAGGGAGGTGTCTATGGCTACACCTTC.